This T cell receptor (beta chain) was identified in a study of T cells in localized non-small cell lung cancer. The study, taken as a whole, reports: Highest T cell clonality was seen in uninvolved adjacent lung, surpassing that measured in tumor. For the top 100 tumor clones, a median roughly 55 also appeared in adjacent lung. Because sequencing included only one region (of the tumor), heterogeneity remains possible.

Using immunoSEQ multiplex PCR, the repertoire was profiled, and TCRdb retains in-frame clones only, with some absent. Of 1,200 to 1,500 clones in the sample, around 23% were seen once. This CDR3 comprises 13 residues. Germline V gene data show CDR1 as SGDLS and CDR2 as YYNGEE. Trimming removed 5 bases from V and 3 bases from J, with 11 bases in between. A few counts support this clone. Its target is not known. The source of this sequence is a male donor at least 60 years old with stage I squamous cell lung carcinoma. The gene calls are TRBV9 and TRBJ1-1, with D possibly TRBD1 on 5 matching bases. The input for sequencing was lung tumor tissue, taken before any cancer treatment. Written as DNA, the CDR3 is TGTGCCAGCAGTACCAGGGATGACACTGAAGCTTTCTTT. Its protein is CASSTRDDTEAFF.